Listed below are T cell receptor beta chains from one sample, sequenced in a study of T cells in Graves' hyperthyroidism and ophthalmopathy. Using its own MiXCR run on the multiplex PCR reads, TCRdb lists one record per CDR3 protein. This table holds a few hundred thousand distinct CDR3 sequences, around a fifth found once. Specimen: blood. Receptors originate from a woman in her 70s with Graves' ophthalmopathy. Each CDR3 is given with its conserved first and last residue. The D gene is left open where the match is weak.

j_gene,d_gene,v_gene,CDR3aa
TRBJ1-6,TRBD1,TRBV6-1,CASTRDRGRYNSPLHF
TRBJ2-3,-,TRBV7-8,CASSLGPSAKITDTQYF
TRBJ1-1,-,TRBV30,CAWSVRRHGVMNTEAFF
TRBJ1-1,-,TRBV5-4,CASSPKAGMNTEAFF
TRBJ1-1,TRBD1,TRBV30,CAWSGRQGAHGAFF
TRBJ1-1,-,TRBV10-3,CAISESTNRHEAFF
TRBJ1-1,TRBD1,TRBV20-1,CSARDGLGQLNTEAFF
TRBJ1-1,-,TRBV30,CAWSKGDLGPFEAFF
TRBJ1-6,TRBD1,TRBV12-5,CASGSSTGAPNSPLHF
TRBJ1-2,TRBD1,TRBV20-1,CSAAPPGQSNYGYTF
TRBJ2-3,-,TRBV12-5,CASGFSVLSTDTQYF
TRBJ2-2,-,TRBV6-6,CASSYYFGNTGELFF
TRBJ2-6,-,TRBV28,CASSGVTVSGANVLTF
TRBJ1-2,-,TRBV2,CASNDGALNYGYTF
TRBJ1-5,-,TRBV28,CASSLPLQGSQPQHF
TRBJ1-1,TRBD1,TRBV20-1,CSARLGQGSTEAFF
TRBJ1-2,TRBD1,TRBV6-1,CASSESGGVIYGYTF
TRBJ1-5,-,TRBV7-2,CASSPRSGFTQPQHF
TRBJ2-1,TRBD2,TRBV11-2,CASSLRRAGAGGKNEQFF
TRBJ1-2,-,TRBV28,CASSFARSYGYTF
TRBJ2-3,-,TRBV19,CASSTLRFSTDTQYF
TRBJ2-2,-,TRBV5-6,CASGPGAHGELFF